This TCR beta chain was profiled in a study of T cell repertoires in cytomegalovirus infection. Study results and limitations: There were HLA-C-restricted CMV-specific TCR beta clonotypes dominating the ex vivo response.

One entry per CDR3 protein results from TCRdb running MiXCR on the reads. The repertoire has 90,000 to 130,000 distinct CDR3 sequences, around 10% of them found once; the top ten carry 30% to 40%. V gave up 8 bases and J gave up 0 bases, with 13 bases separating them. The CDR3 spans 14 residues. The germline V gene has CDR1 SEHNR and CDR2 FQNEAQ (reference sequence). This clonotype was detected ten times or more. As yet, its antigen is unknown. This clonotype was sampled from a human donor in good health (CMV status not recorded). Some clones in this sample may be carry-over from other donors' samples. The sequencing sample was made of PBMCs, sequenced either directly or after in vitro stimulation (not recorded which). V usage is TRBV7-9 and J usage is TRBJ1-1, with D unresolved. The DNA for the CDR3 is TGTGCCAGCTCCTGGACTGACATGAACACTGAAGCTTTCTTT. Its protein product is CASSWTDMNTEAFF.